These 20 T cell receptor beta chains share one sample of origin, sequenced in a study of T cells after yellow fever vaccination. TCRdb recomputed calls from the 5' RACE reads with MiXCR, one row per CDR3 protein. The data show 300,000 to 400,000 distinct CDR3 sequences, approximately 11% seen once. The sample in question was CD4+ T cells sorted from PBMCs, obtained 45 days after the yellow fever booster vaccination. The source of these receptors is a man between 18 and 29 years old who received the YFV17D yellow fever vaccine.

CDR3 coding DNA: TGTGCCAGTAGTCCAGGGTGGACTGAAGCTTTCTTT. Encoded protein: CASSPGWTEAFF. The rearrangement links TRBV19 to TRBJ1-1; D might be TRBD1 (5 bases). CDR3 length: 12 residues. V lost 5 bases to trimming and J lost 5 bases, with 9 bases between them. The germline V gene encodes CDR1 LNHDA and CDR2 SQIVND (reference sequence). Based on the CDR3 plus reference TRBV19 and TRBJ1-1, the full variable domain is DGGITQSPKYLFRKEGQNVTLSCEQNLNHDAMYWYRQDPGQGLRLIYYSQIVNDFQKGDIAEGYSVSREKKESFPLTVTSAQKNPTAFYLCASSPGWTEAFFGQGTRLTVV.

The sample holds one count of this clonotype. V usage is TRBV19 and J usage is TRBJ1-1; 7 bases line up with TRBD1. Germline V gene sequence: CDR1 LNHDA, CDR2 SQIVND (reference sequence). The CDR3 covers 14 residues. Trimming at V came to 8 bases and at J to 2 bases, leaving 8 bases not matched to a gene. The CDR3 reads CASSRGDGNTEAFF. The CDR3 DNA reads TGTGCCAGTTCCAGGGGGGATGGCAACACTGAAGCTTTCTTT.

The chain is built from TRBV12-5 and TRBJ1-2; 7 nucleotides align to TRBD1. Per the germline V gene, CDR1 is LGHNT and CDR2 is FRNRAP. This CDR3 is built from 15 residues. Trimming removed 3 bases from V and 2 bases from J; junction bases left unmatched: 6. The CDR3 is CASGFSTGPNYGYTF. Written as DNA, the CDR3 is TGTGCTAGTGGTTTCTCGACAGGGCCGAACTATGGCTACACCTTC. Complete variable domain (other parts from reference TRBV12-5 and TRBJ1-2): DARVTQTPRHKVTEMGQEVTMRCQPILGHNTVFWYRQTMMQGLELLAYFRNRAPLDDSGMPKDRFSAEMPDATLATLKIQPSEPRDSAVYFCASGFSTGPNYGYTFGSGTRLTVV.

This clonotype was seen more than once but under ten times. V and J are TRBV20-1 and TRBJ2-3, with 8 bases that match TRBD2. CDR3 length: 14 amino acids. The J segment lost 0 bases and the V segment lost 4 bases, leaving 3 bases of the junction unmatched. From germline, CDR1 is DFQATT and CDR2 SNEGSKA (reference sequence). CDR3 amino acids: CSATSGGSTDTQYF. CDR3 sequence (DNA): TGCAGTGCTACCTCGGGGGGGAGCACAGATACGCAGTATTTT.

This clonotype appeared a few times. Here the CDR3 reads CSARNPRSNTEAFF. CDR3 nucleotides: TGCAGTGCTAGAAACCCCCGGTCGAACACTGAAGCTTTCTTT. This chain connects TRBV20-1 to TRBJ1-1; D uncertain. CDR1 is DFQATT, CDR2 SNEGSKA, per germline (reference sequence). The germline V and J ends were trimmed by 2 bases and 1 base, with 11 bases remaining between them. This CDR3 region has 14 residues.

This clonotype was recorded at least ten times. The chain uses TRBV12-3 or TRBV12-4 and TRBJ2-7; the match to TRBD1 covers 8 bases. The length of the CDR3 is 14 residues. V shed 5 bases and J 2 bases; nucleotides not matched to a gene: 5. DNA for the CDR3: TGTGCCAGCAGTCCTCGACAGGGGCCCTACGAGCAGTACTTC. Residues: CASSPRQGPYEQYF.

The rearrangement joins TRBV12-3 or TRBV12-4 to TRBJ2-3; perhaps TRBD2 as D (6 bases). CDR3 length: 14 amino acids. The V and J ends lost 8 bases and 5 bases respectively, with 17 bases between them. The CDR3 nucleotides read TGTGCCAGCCCTTATCCGGGAGTGATAGATACGCAGTATTTT. It is translated as CASPYPGVIDTQYF.

The CDR3 region is CASRGTDGSPLHF. For the CDR3, the DNA is TGCGCCAGCCGAGGTACAGATGGTTCACCCCTCCACTTT. The rearrangement uses TRBV5-1 and TRBJ1-6; no firm D call. The CDR3 totals 13 residues. V was shortened by 7 bases and J by 9 bases, with 14 bases between the two germline ends. CDR1 SGHRS and CDR2 YFSETQ come from the germline V gene.

This clonotype was counted a few times. The J gene is TRBJ2-4, the V gene TRBV5-1, with D possibly called TRBD1 or TRBD2 (6 bases each). The V end lost 0 bases, the J end lost 8 bases, and 12 bases lay between the germline ends. The CDR3 is 14 amino acids. Germline CDR1 SGHRS, CDR2 YFSETQ. CDR3 region: CASSLEGGEDIQYF. The CDR3 nucleotides read TGCGCCAGCAGCTTGGAGGGGGGCGAAGACATTCAGTACTTC. Based on the CDR3 plus reference TRBV5-1 and TRBJ2-4, the full variable domain is KAGVTQTPRYLIKTRGQQVTLSCSPISGHRSVSWYQQTPGQGLQFLFEYFSETQRNKGNFPGRFSGRQFSNSRSEMNVSTLELGDSALYLCASSLEGGEDIQYFGAGTRLSVL.

V gene TRBV5-6 combines with J gene TRBJ1-6; no clear D. Germline V gene data show CDR1 as SGHDT and CDR2 as YYEEEE. Between the trimmed V and J ends, which lost 2 bases and 6 bases, there was a span of 6 bases. This CDR3 spans 13 amino acids. CDR3 region: CASSFWANSPLHF. Here the CDR3 DNA reads TGTGCCAGCAGCTTCTGGGCTAATTCACCCCTCCACTTT.

This clonotype was recorded many times. The gene calls are TRBV5-1 and TRBJ2-1, with 7 positions matching TRBD2. This CDR3 is built from 15 residues. Losses at the gene ends were 5 bases for V and 0 bases for J; bases not matched to a gene: 5. CDR1 is SGHRS and CDR2 is YFSETQ in the germline V gene. CDR3 residues: CASSTGGSSYNEQFF. For the CDR3, the DNA is TGCGCCAGCAGTACCGGGGGGAGCTCCTACAATGAGCAGTTCTTC.

This clonotype was counted at least ten times. This rearrangement joins TRBV2 to TRBJ2-7; D gene uncertain. The CDR3 sequence is 12 residues long. Trimming cost V 6 bases and J 0 bases, with 6 bases left between them. Germline-derived CDR1 and CDR2 are SNHLY and FYNNEI. CDR3 protein: CASSYSSYEQYV. The CDR3 DNA reads as TGTGCCAGCAGCTATAGCTCCTACGAGCAGTACGTC.

CDR3 DNA sequence: TGCGCCAGCAGCTTAAGGCGGGGGGGAACTAGCACAGATACGCAGTATTTT. Translated: CASSLRRGGTSTDTQYF. The chain employs TRBV5-1 and TRBJ2-3, with TRBD2 identical over 9 bases. Germline V lookup: CDR1 SGHRS, CDR2 YFSETQ. CDR3 length equals 17 residues. Germline trimming cut 2 bases from V and 0 bases from J; bases unmatched to any gene: 7. Combining the CDR3 with reference TRBV5-1 and TRBJ2-3 gives the whole variable domain KAGVTQTPRYLIKTRGQQVTLSCSPISGHRSVSWYQQTPGQGLQFLFEYFSETQRNKGNFPGRFSGRQFSNSRSEMNVSTLELGDSALYLCASSLRRGGTSTDTQYFGPGTRLTVL.

This clonotype has only a few counts. The chain is built from TRBV19 and TRBJ2-5; D remains ambiguous. Germline V CDR1 and CDR2: LNHDA, SQIVND (reference sequence). The germline V and J ends were trimmed by 5 bases and 4 bases, with 11 bases remaining between them. This CDR3 spans 13 amino acids. The CDR3 loop reads CASSLQVRETQYF. CDR3 nucleotide sequence: TGTGCCAGTAGTCTTCAGGTTAGAGAGACCCAGTACTTC. The full variable domain, completed using reference TRBV19 and TRBJ2-5, is DGGITQSPKYLFRKEGQNVTLSCEQNLNHDAMYWYRQDPGQGLRLIYYSQIVNDFQKGDIAEGYSVSREKKESFPLTVTSAQKNPTAFYLCASSLQVRETQYFGPGTRLLVL.

The chain couples TRBV6-2 or TRBV6-3 to TRBJ2-2; D is perhaps TRBD1 (5 bases). Germline V CDR1 and CDR2: MNHEY, SVGEGT. The CDR3 extends over 17 amino acids. V gave up 2 bases and J gave up 2 bases, with 15 bases separating them. The CDR3 DNA follows: TGTGCCAGCAGTTACCGTGTCACGACAGTTAACACCGGGGAGCTGTTTTTT. Protein: CASSYRVTTVNTGELFF.

This rearrangement joins TRBV6-5 to TRBJ1-5, with D unresolved. Trimming pared 8 bases from V and 3 bases from J, leaving 17 bases between. The CDR3 length is 15 residues. Germline V CDR1 and CDR2: MNHEY, SVGAGI. CDR3 protein: CASGYPADYNQPQHF. In nucleotides, the CDR3 is TGTGCCAGCGGGTACCCGGCGGATTACAATCAGCCCCAGCATTTT.

This clonotype was counted ten times or more. The rearrangement links TRBV6-2 or TRBV6-3 to TRBJ2-5; the D is unclear. The CDR3 runs to 13 residues. V dropped 6 bases and J dropped 0 bases, with 8 bases sitting between them. Germline V gene sequence: CDR1 MNHEY, CDR2 SVGEGT. DNA for the CDR3: TGTGCCAGCAGACAGCACAACCAAGAGACCCAGTACTTC. Residues: CASRQHNQETQYF.

The rearrangement joins TRBV28 to TRBJ1-4; no clear D. The CDR3 has 15 amino acids. Trimming cost V 2 bases and J 7 bases, with 14 bases left between them. CDR1 and CDR2 (germline): MDHEN, SYDVKM. CDR3 coding DNA: TGTGCCAGCAGTTTAATGCGAGGGTGGGGTGAAAAACTGTTTTTT. Translation: CASSLMRGWGEKLFF.

This clonotype was counted many times. The chain couples TRBV4-3 to TRBJ2-2; the D gene is possibly TRBD1 (5 bases). Germline lookup yields CDR1 LGHNA and CDR2 YSLEER. CDR3 length: 16 amino acids. The V gene lost 1 base and the J gene lost 7 bases, with 16 bases spanning the gap. In nucleotides, the CDR3 is TGCGCCAGCAGCCAAGCCCGTATGGGGCAGGACGGGGAGCTGTTTTTT. It translates to CASSQARMGQDGELFF.

This clonotype turned up a few times. The rearrangement joins TRBV5-1 to TRBJ2-5; possibly TRBD1 for D (7 bases). Germline V gene sequence: CDR1 SGHRS, CDR2 YFSETQ. The CDR3 loop spans 14 amino acids. V was trimmed by 5 bases and J by 4 bases, leaving 15 bases between them. The DNA of the CDR3 is TGCGCCAGCAGAGTTCCAGGGGGAGGAGAGACCCAGTACTTC. Amino acids: CASRVPGGGETQYF.